Below, 7 T cell receptor beta chains from the same sample are listed, as sequenced in a study of blood T cell repertoires in COVID-19. Clones were sequenced by immunoSEQ multiplex PCR, and TCRdb holds only the in-frame ones, with some missing. Of roughly 87,000 clones listed, roughly 89% are singletons. Sequencing was carried out using peripheral blood. The origin of the receptors is a woman aged 80 or over with active COVID-19.

V is TRBV11-2 and J is TRBJ2-1; a weak D match, TRBD1 (7 bases). The CDR3 is 16 residues long. The germline V gene has CDR1 SGHAT and CDR2 FQNNGV. Trimming pared 5 bases from V and 12 bases from J, leaving 26 bases between. The CDR3 spells CASSGRGGGGSTTQFF. Here the CDR3 DNA reads TGTGCCAGCAGCGGTCGAGGAGGGGGCGGGTCCACCACGCAGTTCTTC.

The chain recombines TRBV18 with TRBJ2-4; TRBD2 agrees at 11 bases. CDR3 size: 16 residues. The junction had 2 bases not matched to a gene; V was cut back by 2 bases and J by 2 bases. Germline lookup yields CDR1 KGHSH and CDR2 LQKENI. As DNA, the CDR3 is TGTGCCAGCTCACCAGGACTAGCGGGTTCCAAAAACATTCAGTACTTC. It encodes CASSPGLAGSKNIQYF.

CDR3 nucleotides: TGTGCCAGCAGTCCTCCACAGGGTCGTGCCACAGATACGCAGTATTTT. It specifies CASSPPQGRATDTQYF. V is TRBV28 and J is TRBJ2-3; possibly TRBD1 for D (6 bases). Germline CDR1 is MDHEN and CDR2 is SYDVKM. Trimming stripped 5 bases from V and 2 bases from J, with 17 bases between. The CDR3 runs to 16 residues.

V and J are TRBV5-8 and TRBJ1-3; D gene uncertain. The CDR3 consists of 13 residues. Germline V lookup: CDR1 SGHTS, CDR2 YDEGEE. Trimming removed 7 bases from V and 8 bases from J, with 16 bases in between. The CDR3 DNA follows: TGTGCCAGCTTCGCGCTGATAGGAGACACCATATATTTT. Its protein is CASFALIGDTIYF.

This clone turned up a few times. The genes are TRBV27 and TRBJ2-1; 7 bases line up with TRBD2. After removal of 8 bases from V and 7 bases from J, the junction contained 14 bases not matched to a gene. CDR3 length: 15 residues. Germline V gives CDR1 MNHEY, CDR2 SMNVEV (reference sequence). CDR3: CASGGIGGKGNEQFF. CDR3 bases: TGTGCCAGCGGGGGAATCGGGGGGAAGGGGAATGAGCAGTTCTTC.

The gene calls are TRBV28 and TRBJ2-3; no clear D. Trimming pared 4 bases from V and 5 bases from J, leaving 7 bases between. Germline V gene data show CDR1 as MDHEN and CDR2 as SYDVKM. There are 12 residues in the CDR3. CDR3 in DNA: TGTGCCAGCAGTTCTCGTAGAGATACGCAGTATTTT. The encoded protein is CASSSRRDTQYF. The whole variable domain, filled in from reference TRBV28 and TRBJ2-3, reads DVKVTQSSRYLVKRTGEKVFLECVQDMDHENMFWYRQDPGLGLRLIYFSYDVKMKEKGDIPEGYSVSREKKERFSLILESASTNQTSMYLCASSSRRDTQYFGPGTRLTVL.

The chain combines TRBV19 with TRBJ2-7, with D possibly matching TRBD1 (6 bases). The CDR3 sequence is 14 residues long. The V and J ends lost 6 bases and 6 bases respectively, with 18 bases between them. Germline loops: CDR1 LNHDA, CDR2 SQIVND (reference sequence). CDR3 sequence (DNA): TGTGCCAGTAGGTTGACAGGTAATAATGCCGAGCAGTACTTC. Protein product: CASRLTGNNAEQYF.